The 30 T cell receptor beta chains reported below all come from one sample, sequenced in a study of cytotoxic CD8 clonotypes in ibrutinib-treated CLL. Sequencing used immunoSEQ multiplex PCR; TCRdb keeps in-frame clones, though not all of them. In the table there are around 140,000 clones, around three quarters of which are singletons. Sequencing was performed on PBMCs, taken after 12 months of ibrutinib treatment. These receptors were obtained from a human donor with chronic lymphocytic leukemia.

The chain employs TRBV7-3 and TRBJ2-3, with D possibly called TRBD1 or TRBD2 (5 bases each). The V gene's germline CDR1 is SGHTA and CDR2 FQGTGA. Trimming pared 1 base from V and 3 bases from J, leaving 14 bases between. This CDR3 contains 16 residues. CDR3 bases: TGTGCCAGCAGCTTAAGGGGGATCCCTTCAACAGATACGCAGTATTTT. It encodes CASSLRGIPSTDTQYF.

The chain combines TRBV19 with TRBJ2-3; D is perhaps TRBD2 (6 bases). CDR1 and CDR2 from the germline V gene are LNHDA and SQIVND (reference sequence). The CDR3 contains 15 residues. V dropped 1 base and J dropped 3 bases, with 11 bases sitting between them. The CDR3 DNA sequence: TGTGCCAGTAGTATAGGAGGAGGGTTTACAGATACGCAGTATTTT. This sequence encodes CASSIGGGFTDTQYF.

The V gene is TRBV6-1, the J gene TRBJ1-5; TRBD1 agrees at 10 bases. CDR3 length: 15 amino acids. Unmatched junction bases numbered 4, after V lost 6 bases and J lost 2 bases. CDR1 MNHNS and CDR2 SASEGT come from the germline V gene. Here the CDR3 reads CASRVGTGGNQPQHF. The CDR3 coding sequence is TGTGCCAGCAGGGTGGGGACAGGGGGCAATCAGCCCCAGCATTTT.

This clone was counted between two and nine times. V is TRBV6-1 and J is TRBJ2-2; D not resolved. Germline loops: CDR1 MNHNS, CDR2 SASEGT. With 6 bases removed from V and 4 bases from J, the gap between germline ends came to 3 bases. The CDR3 runs to 11 residues. The CDR3 DNA sequence: TGTGCCAGCAGGTTCACCGGGGAGCTGTTTTTT. Its translation: CASRFTGELFF.

The J gene is TRBJ2-7, the V gene TRBV5-1; the D gene is possibly TRBD2 (5 bases). Trimming stripped 3 bases from V and 0 bases from J, with 10 bases between. The CDR3 spans 14 residues. From germline, CDR1 is SGHRS and CDR2 YFSETQ. CDR3 residues: CASSSYRDSYEQYF. CDR3 in DNA: TGCGCCAGCAGCTCTTACCGGGACTCCTACGAGCAGTACTTC.

The chain couples TRBV7-2 to TRBJ2-7, with D perhaps TRBD2 (6 bases). CDR1 is SGHTA and CDR2 is FQGNSA in the germline V gene. V lost 0 bases and J 0 bases, leaving 15 bases between the germline ends. The CDR3 has 17 residues. CDR3 protein: CASSLAPAGSSSYEQYF. CDR3 bases: TGTGCCAGCAGCTTAGCGCCGGCGGGATCCAGCTCCTACGAGCAGTACTTC.

This chain joins TRBV25-1 and TRBJ2-5; no firm D call. The V gene's germline CDR1 is MGHDK and CDR2 SYGVNS. CDR3 length: 15 amino acids. Between the trimmed V and J ends, which lost 0 bases and 4 bases, there was a span of 12 bases. This CDR3 reads CASSEYGPGRETQYF. CDR3 sequence (DNA): TGTGCCAGCAGTGAATATGGGCCCGGGCGAGAGACCCAGTACTTC.

The chain joins TRBV29-1 to TRBJ2-1, with D maybe TRBD2 (5 bases). CDR3 length equals 15 residues. V was pared by 7 bases and J by 7 bases, with 23 bases between. Per the germline V gene, CDR1 is SQVTM and CDR2 is ANQGSEA. CDR3 DNA sequence: TGCAGCGCCGAAGTCGAGGGCCTAGGTTGGAATGAGCAGTTCTTC. It translates to CSAEVEGLGWNEQFF.

This chain uses TRBV11-3 with TRBJ2-3; 7 bases align to TRBD2. V trimming: 2 bases; J trimming: 0 bases; junction bases outside the gene matches: 5. The CDR3 is made up of 16 amino acids. Germline values: CDR1 SGHNT, CDR2 YENEEA. The CDR3 here is CASSLRSGTSTDTQYF. DNA for the CDR3: TGTGCCAGCAGCTTACGCAGCGGGACCAGCACAGATACGCAGTATTTT.

Comment on this clone: Other DNA variants within this sample encode the same CDR3. V is TRBV6-5 and J is TRBJ2-3; TRBD2 agrees at 11 bases. The length of the CDR3 is 15 residues. Germline V CDR1 and CDR2: MNHEY, SVGAGI. V gave up 6 bases and J gave up 6 bases; unmatched junction bases: 8. The CDR3 coding sequence is TGTGCCAGCAGACGTAGCGGGGGGGGCGTGGATACGCAGTATTTT. Residues: CASRRSGGGVDTQYF.

The J gene is TRBJ1-6, the V gene TRBV19, with unresolved D. CDR1 and CDR2 from the germline V gene are LNHDA and SQIVND (reference sequence). V lost 5 bases and J 0 bases, leaving 8 bases between the germline ends. CDR3 length: 15 amino acids. Here the CDR3 DNA reads TGTGCCAGTAGTTGGTCGAGCTCCTATAATTCACCCCTCCACTTT. It yields the protein CASSWSSSYNSPLHF.

This chain links TRBV5-1 with TRBJ2-5; 7 bases map to TRBD1. CDR1 is SGHRS and CDR2 is YFSETQ in the germline V gene. CDR3 length equals 13 residues. V lost 5 bases, J lost 3 bases, and 4 bases stayed unmatched. CDR3: CASRGTAKETQYF. The CDR3 DNA reads TGCGCCAGCAGAGGGACAGCCAAAGAGACCCAGTACTTC.

The chain uses TRBV9 and TRBJ2-7; the match to TRBD1 covers 10 bases. The ends lost 3 bases at V and 3 bases at J; junction bases unmatched: 6. This CDR3 is built from 15 residues. Germline V gene sequence: CDR1 SGDLS, CDR2 YYNGEE. CDR3 region: CASSAGDRGVYEQYF. Here the CDR3 DNA reads TGTGCCAGCAGCGCCGGGGACAGGGGAGTCTACGAGCAGTACTTC. The full variable domain, in which reference TRBV9 and TRBJ2-7 provide the parts outside the CDR3, is DSGVTQTPKHLITATGQRVTLRCSPRSGDLSVYWYQQSLDQGLQFLIQYYNGEERAKGNILERFSAQQFPDLHSELNLSSLELGDSALYFCASSAGDRGVYEQYFGPGTRLTVT.

J is TRBJ2-1 and V is TRBV6-5, with D perhaps being TRBD1 or TRBD2 (5 bases each). The germline CDR1 and CDR2 sequences are MNHEY and SVGAGI. The germline V and J ends were trimmed by 8 bases and 7 bases, with 18 bases remaining between them. The CDR3 has 14 residues. CDR3 bases: TGTGCCAGCCGAGACCCGGGACCGGATAATGAGCAGTTCTTC. Translation: CASRDPGPDNEQFF.

J is TRBJ1-2 and V is TRBV6-5; D is ambiguous. From germline, CDR1 is MNHEY and CDR2 SVGAGI. The CDR3 has 14 residues. With 6 bases removed from V and 1 base from J, the gap between germline ends came to 12 bases. CDR3 sequence: CASSKTTLNYGYTF. In DNA form, the CDR3 reads TGTGCCAGCAGCAAAACAACTCTTAACTATGGCTACACCTTC.

The chain joins TRBV28 to TRBJ2-3; 9 bases fit TRBD2. V lost 11 bases and J lost 2; bases outside the gene matches: 11. Germline loops: CDR1 MDHEN, CDR2 SYDVKM. CDR3 length equals 15 residues. The CDR3 sequence: CASSVSGGPTDTQYF. CDR3 nucleotide sequence: TGTGCCTCGTCGGTGAGCGGGGGGCCCACAGATACGCAGTATTTT.

This chain links TRBV5-6 with TRBJ2-7; 9 positions agree with TRBD1. Germline V gene lookup returns CDR1 SGHDT and CDR2 YYEEEE. The V and J ends lost 0 bases and 5 bases, in that order; junction bases with no gene match: 12. The CDR3 runs 17 residues. In DNA form, the CDR3 reads TGTGCCAGCAGCTTGGGCCCTTCGGGACAGGGAAGACACGAGCAGTACTTC. Amino acid sequence: CASSLGPSGQGRHEQYF.

This clone appeared many times. The chain uses TRBV19 and TRBJ1-2; TRBD1 aligns across 9 bases. Germline V CDR1 and CDR2: LNHDA, SQIVND (reference sequence). This CDR3 comprises 13 residues. Unmatched junction bases numbered 3, after V lost 3 bases and J lost 7 bases. CDR3 coding DNA: TGTGCCAGTAGTATGGGGACAGGGTTTGGCTACACCTTC. Protein product: CASSMGTGFGYTF. Together with reference TRBV19 and TRBJ1-2, the CDR3 gives the full variable domain: DGGITQSPKYLFRKEGQNVTLSCEQNLNHDAMYWYRQDPGQGLRLIYYSQIVNDFQKGDIAEGYSVSREKKESFPLTVTSAQKNPTAFYLCASSMGTGFGYTFGSGTRLTVV.

This clone was counted a few times. This sequence joins TRBV27 and TRBJ2-2; perhaps D is TRBD1 or TRBD2 (5 bases each). The germline gives CDR1 MNHEY, CDR2 SMNVEV (reference sequence). The V end lost 6 bases, the J end lost 3 bases, and 14 bases lay between the germline ends. The CDR3 has 15 residues. In DNA form, the CDR3 reads TGTGCCAGCAGATCCGGGACCGACTACACCGGGGAGCTGTTTTTT. Amino acids: CASRSGTDYTGELFF.

The gene calls are TRBV5-1 and TRBJ1-6, with 10 bases fitting TRBD1. Trimming removed 0 bases from V and 5 bases from J; junction bases left unmatched: 5. This CDR3 contains 17 residues. Germline V lookup: CDR1 SGHRS, CDR2 YFSETQ. In DNA form, the CDR3 reads TGCGCCAGCAGCTTGGCGACGACAGGGGGCCATAATTCACCCCTCCACTTT. Translation: CASSLATTGGHNSPLHF.

This clone has just a few counts. The gene calls are TRBV7-3 and TRBJ1-1, with TRBD1 matching over 7 bases. Losses at the gene ends were 4 bases for V and 4 bases for J; bases not matched to a gene: 6. The length of the CDR3 is 14 residues. Germline CDR1 SGHTA, CDR2 FQGTGA. The chain's CDR3 is CASSSGTDPTEAFF. The CDR3 DNA reads as TGTGCCAGCAGCTCGGGGACAGACCCCACTGAAGCTTTCTTT.

This clone occurred once. The rearrangement links TRBV6-5 to TRBJ2-5, with D unresolved. Trimming pared 5 bases from V and 5 bases from J, leaving 9 bases between. The length of the CDR3 is 12 residues. Germline CDR1 is MNHEY and CDR2 is SVGAGI. The CDR3, as DNA: TGTGCCAGCAGTCCACTCGGGGAGACCCAGTACTTC. Translated: CASSPLGETQYF.

The chain couples TRBV28 to TRBJ2-4, with a tentative D call TRBD2 (6 bases). There are 17 residues in the CDR3. V was clipped by 5 bases and J by 3 bases, with 20 bases between them. CDR1 is MDHEN and CDR2 is SYDVKM in the germline V gene. The CDR3 sequence is CASSLPASDRVKNIQYF. Written as DNA, the CDR3 is TGTGCCAGCAGTCTCCCCGCTAGCGATCGGGTCAAAAACATTCAGTACTTC.

The chain links TRBV4-3 to TRBJ1-1; perhaps TRBD1 as D (6 bases). CDR1 and CDR2 from the germline V gene are LGHNA and YSLEER. The V gene lost 3 bases and the J gene lost 6 bases, with 20 bases spanning the gap. The CDR3 is 16 amino acids. The CDR3 DNA sequence: TGCGCCAGCAGCCATGTCGCTTCAGGGGTTAGTCCTGAAGCTTTCTTT. Its protein product is CASSHVASGVSPEAFF.

The chain has TRBV14 and TRBJ1-4; D gene uncertain. Trimming removed 4 bases from V and 5 bases from J, with 14 bases in between. CDR1 and CDR2 (germline): SGHDN, FVKESK. The CDR3 is 15 residues long. CDR3 DNA: TGTGCCAGCAGCCGCCTTCCGGGTCCGAATGAAAAACTGTTTTTT. Translation gives CASSRLPGPNEKLFF.

CDR3 coding DNA: TGTGCCAGCAGCTTCAACCGGGGGGCCGGGAGCTCCATATATTTT. Translated: CASSFNRGAGSSIYF. The chain is built from TRBV11-2 and TRBJ1-3, with D possibly TRBD1 on 6 matching bases. This CDR3 has 15 amino acids. From germline, CDR1 is SGHAT and CDR2 FQNNGV. Trimming shortened V by 3 bases and J by 11 bases, and 20 bases separated the two germline ends.

The chain carries TRBV5-5 and TRBJ2-3; D is uncertain. V was shortened by 2 bases and J by 4 bases, with 11 bases between the two germline ends. The CDR3 covers 14 residues. The germline CDR1 and CDR2 sequences are SGHKS and YYEKEE (reference sequence). CDR3 coding DNA: TGTGCCAGCAGCTTTTTTGGGTTGTCAGATACGCAGTATTTT. It encodes CASSFFGLSDTQYF.

Only one count was recorded for this clone. This chain joins TRBV5-1 and TRBJ2-1, with D maybe TRBD1 (6 bases). The CDR3 has 16 residues. V was pared by 3 bases and J by 4 bases, with 17 bases between. CDR1 is SGHRS, CDR2 YFSETQ, per germline. Here the CDR3 reads CASSSPSGTLYNEQFF. In DNA, the CDR3 is TGCGCCAGCAGCTCCCCCTCCGGGACATTATACAATGAGCAGTTCTTC.

The chain joins TRBV30 to TRBJ2-7; 10 positions agree with TRBD2. The CDR3 is made up of 14 amino acids. V was pared by 1 base and J by 3 bases, with 3 bases of the junction left unmatched. Germline-derived CDR1 and CDR2 are GTSNPN and SVGIG (reference sequence). This chain's CDR3 is CAWSGLAGVYEQYF. The CDR3 DNA reads as TGTGCCTGGAGTGGGCTAGCGGGAGTCTACGAGCAGTACTTC.

The chain uses TRBV2 and TRBJ2-7, with TRBD2 as a possible D gene (6 bases). Trimming left V 2 bases short and J 13 bases short, with 15 bases between. Germline V gene data show CDR1 as SNHLY and CDR2 as FYNNEI. The CDR3 runs to 12 residues. CDR3 bases: TGTGCCAGCAGTGAACAGGCGGGGTCGGTATACTTC. It translates to CASSEQAGSVYF.